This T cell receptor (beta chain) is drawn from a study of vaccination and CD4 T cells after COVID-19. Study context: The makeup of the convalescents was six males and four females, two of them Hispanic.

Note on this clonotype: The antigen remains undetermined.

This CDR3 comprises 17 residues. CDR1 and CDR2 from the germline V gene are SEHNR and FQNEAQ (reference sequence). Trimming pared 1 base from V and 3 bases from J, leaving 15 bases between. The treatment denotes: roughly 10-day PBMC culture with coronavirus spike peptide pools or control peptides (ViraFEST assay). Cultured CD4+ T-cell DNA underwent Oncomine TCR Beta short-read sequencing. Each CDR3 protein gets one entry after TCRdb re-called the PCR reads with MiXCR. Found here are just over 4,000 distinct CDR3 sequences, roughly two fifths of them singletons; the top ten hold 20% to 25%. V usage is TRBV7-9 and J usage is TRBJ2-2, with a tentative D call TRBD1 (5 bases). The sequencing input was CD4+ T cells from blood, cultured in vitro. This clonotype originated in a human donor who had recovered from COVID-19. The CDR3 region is CASSLEQDLFYTGELFF. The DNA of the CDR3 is TGTGCCAGCAGCTTAGAACAGGACCTCTTCTACACCGGGGAGCTGTTTTTT.